The clone carrying this T cell receptor beta chain was counted ten times or more. Its antigen is not known. This specimen comes from a study of T-cell reconstitution after alpha-beta-depleted transplantation in children. Study outcomes and limitations: There were some patients whose high TCRbeta diversity at day 60 came from surviving recipient T cells and thymic progenitors. One year after transplant, T-cell counts and diversity came mostly from newly produced T cells. It was reported that alpha-beta T cells came from several hundred expanded graft clones (about two months after transplant).

Germline lookup yields CDR1 DFQATT and CDR2 SNEGSKA (reference sequence). V lost 1 base, J lost 2 bases, and 12 bases stayed unmatched. The CDR3 is 17 residues long. For TCRbeta, the library was prepared with unique molecular identifiers. TCRdb re-called the PCR reads through MiXCR, storing one row per CDR3 protein. The sample consists of some 200,000 distinct CDR3 sequences, about 8.4% of them appearing once. The material sequenced was PBMCs, mostly from graft donor cells, taken 360 days after TCRalphabeta/CD19-depleted stem cell transplant. This sequence was found in a male patient aged 2 to 10 who had a stem cell transplant for acute myeloid leukemia, so the T cells may come from the graft donor. The chain recombines TRBV20-1 with TRBJ2-3; 7 positions match TRBD2. The CDR3 region has the DNA TGCAGTGCTAGAGTCTTCGGAGGGAGGGGAATCACAGATACGCAGTATTTT. It codes for CSARVFGGRGITDTQYF.